Sequencing of this T cell receptor (beta chain) was carried out in a study of shared clonotypes between healthy human individuals. This CDR3 is built from 15 residues. Germline-derived CDR1 and CDR2 are LNHDA and SQIVND (reference sequence). V was trimmed by 4 bases and J by 4 bases, leaving 14 bases between them. Sequencing was performed with immunoSEQ multiplex PCR; in TCRdb, only in-frame clones are kept and a portion is missing. The sample shows about 1 million clones, about 77% of them seen only once. The receptor's source is a man aged 18 to 29 in good health. V and J are TRBV19 and TRBJ1-3, with D unclear. The sample consisted of memory CD4+ T cells sorted from blood. Subset here: CD45RA-negative fraction. The CDR3 loop reads CASSNPGIGGNTIYF. The DNA for the CDR3 is TGTGCCAGTAGTAACCCCGGGATCGGAGGAAACACCATATATTTT.